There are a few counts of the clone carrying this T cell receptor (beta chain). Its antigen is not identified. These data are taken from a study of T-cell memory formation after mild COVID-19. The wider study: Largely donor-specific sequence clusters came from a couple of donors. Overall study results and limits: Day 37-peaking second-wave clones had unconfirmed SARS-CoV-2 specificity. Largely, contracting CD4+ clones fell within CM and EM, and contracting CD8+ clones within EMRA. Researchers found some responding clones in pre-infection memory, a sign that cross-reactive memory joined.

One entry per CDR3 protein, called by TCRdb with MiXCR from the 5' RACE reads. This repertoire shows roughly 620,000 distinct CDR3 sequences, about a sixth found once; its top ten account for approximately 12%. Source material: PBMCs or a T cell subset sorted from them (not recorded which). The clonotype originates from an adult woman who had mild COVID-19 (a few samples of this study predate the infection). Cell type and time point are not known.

In DNA, the CDR3 is TGTGCCAGCAGCCAAGGCCTCGGGAGTGGGGAGCAGTACTTC. Translation gives CASSQGLGSGEQYF. The chain uses TRBV4-2 and TRBJ2-7, with a weak D call TRBD2 (6 bases). Germline CDR1 reads LGHNA; CDR2 reads YNFKEQ. The CDR3 is made up of 14 amino acids. Trimming removed 1 base at V and 7 bases at J, with 14 bases between.